The clone carrying this T cell receptor beta chain was observed at least ten times. What it binds is unknown. These data are taken from a study of post-analysis software for immune sequencing data. Study context: In terms of disease course, relapsing-remitting, secondary progressive and progressive-relapsing multiple sclerosis were included. Overall study findings and caveats: Those samples that were prepared in the same batch co-clustered strongly by F measure. In patients, TRBV5-6, TRBV5-1 and TRBV20-1 belonged to four or five TRBV segments found more frequently than in controls.

TCR beta cDNA libraries included unique molecular identifiers. A population of roughly 0.95 to 10 million T cells gave rise to around 480,000 cDNA molecules. MiXCR, applied by TCRdb to the PCR reads, yields one record per CDR3 protein. The table records about 540,000 distinct CDR3 sequences, around 31% of them present only once. The germline V gene has CDR1 DFQATT and CDR2 SNEGSKA (reference sequence). V lost 1 base, J lost 0 bases, and 4 bases lay in between. There are 14 residues in the CDR3. This receptor was identified in a girl aged 2-17 years with multiple sclerosis. The sequencing input was blood. This chain joins TRBV20-1 and TRBJ2-6, with D unclear. The chain's CDR3 is CSARGGSGANVLTF. In nucleotides, the CDR3 is TGCAGTGCTAGAGGGGGCTCTGGGGCCAACGTCCTGACTTTC.